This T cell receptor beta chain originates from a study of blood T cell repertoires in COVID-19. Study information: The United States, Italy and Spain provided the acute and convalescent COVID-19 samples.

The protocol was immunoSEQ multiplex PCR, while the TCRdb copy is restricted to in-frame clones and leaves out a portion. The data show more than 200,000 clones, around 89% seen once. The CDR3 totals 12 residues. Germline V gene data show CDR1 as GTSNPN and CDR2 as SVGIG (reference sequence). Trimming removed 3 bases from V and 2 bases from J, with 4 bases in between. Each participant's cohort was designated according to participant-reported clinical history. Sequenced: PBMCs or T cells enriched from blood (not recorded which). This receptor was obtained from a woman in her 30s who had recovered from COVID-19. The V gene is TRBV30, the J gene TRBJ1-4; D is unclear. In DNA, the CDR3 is TGTGCCTGGAGCCTGACTAATGAAAAACTGTTTTTT. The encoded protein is CAWSLTNEKLFF.